These T cell receptor beta chains were read from a single sample in a study of T-cell memory formation after mild COVID-19. Each CDR3 protein is one row after TCRdb ran MiXCR on the 5' RACE reads. The sample consists of roughly 450,000 distinct CDR3 sequences, about a sixth of them appearing once. Sequencing input: PBMCs or a T cell subset sorted from them (not recorded which). The receptors were sampled from a man between 18 and 35 years old who had mild COVID-19 (a few samples of this study predate the infection). Cell type and time point are not known. The CDR3 runs from the conserved cysteine through the conserved F or W. A D gene is named only where the DNA matches it firmly. Some rows have no size entry. The others give once, few or many, or a class for an expanded clone.

>NA|TRBV6-1|TRBJ1-5|TRBD1
TGTGCCAGCGGGAGGGAGGGGGACAGGATCAATCAGCCCCAGCATTTT
CASGREGDRINQPQHF
>few|TRBV20-1|TRBJ2-1|TRBD2
TGCAGTGCCAGGCGGGGGAGCTCCTACAATGAGCAGTTCTTC
CSARRGSSYNEQFF
>few|TRBV4-3|TRBJ1-4|NA
TGCGCCAGCAGCCAAGGAGCCCACGGCGGTGAAAAACTGTTTTTT
CASSQGAHGGEKLFF
>NA|TRBV29-1|TRBJ1-3|TRBD1
TGCAGCGTTGTATGGAGGGGGCGAGGAAACACCATATATTTT
CSVVWRGRGNTIYF
>NA|TRBV9|TRBJ2-5|NA
TGTGCCAGCAGCGCGGGGGACTTGCAAGAGACCCAGTACTTC
CASSAGDLQETQYF
>few|TRBV7-9|TRBJ2-2|TRBD1
TGTGCCAGCAGCGGGGACAGACACACCGGGGAGCTGTTTTTT
CASSGDRHTGELFF
>NA|TRBV20-1|TRBJ1-4|TRBD1
TGCAGTGCTTCCTCCGGGACAGCCGTCGAAAAACTGTTTTTT
CSASSGTAVEKLFF
>NA|TRBV2|TRBJ2-5|NA
TGTGCCAGCAAGACAACAGAACAAGAGACCCAGTACTTC
CASKTTEQETQYF
>NA|TRBV6-5|TRBJ1-1|NA
TGTGCCAGCAGTTACCCGGCAGGCACTGAAGCTTTCTTT
CASSYPAGTEAFF
>NA|TRBV5-1|TRBJ1-1|NA
TGCGCCAGCAGCTTACAACCGCTACAGAGGGCATCCGAAGCTTTCTTT
CASSLQPLQRASEAFF
>NA|TRBV20-1|TRBJ2-5|NA
TGCAGTGCTACACTGGGGAGGGGGGGATTTGAGACCCAGTACTTC
CSATLGRGGFETQYF
>NA|TRBV11-3|TRBJ2-2|TRBD1
TGTGCCAGCAGCTTAGAGACAGGGTTCGCCGGGGAGCTGTTTTTT
CASSLETGFAGELFF
>NA|TRBV5-4|TRBJ2-5|TRBD1
TGTGCCAGCAGCATACCTACAGGGGTCAAAGAGACCCAGTACTTC
CASSIPTGVKETQYF
>NA|TRBV7-2|TRBJ2-7|TRBD2
TGTGCCAGCAGCTTAGGCGGGCGGGGGAGCTCCTACGAGCAGTACTTC
CASSLGGRGSSYEQYF
>few|TRBV6-5|TRBJ1-6|NA
TGTGCCAGCAGTTACTCGGACAGATATAATTCACCCCTCCACTTT
CASSYSDRYNSPLHF
>NA|TRBV3-1|TRBJ1-1|NA
TGTGCCAGCAGCCGAGCGGTGGACACTGAAGCTTTCTTT
CASSRAVDTEAFF
>NA|TRBV4-1|TRBJ2-3|TRBD1
TGCGCCAGCAGCCAAGCGGACAGGGGGCTAGGAGATACGCAGTATTTT
CASSQADRGLGDTQYF
>NA|TRBV6-2/TRBV6-3|TRBJ2-5|NA
TGTGCCAGCAGTTACTTCGGGGAAGAGACCCAGTACTTC
CASSYFGEETQYF
>many|TRBV20-1|TRBJ2-3|TRBD2
TGCAGTGCTAGAGATCTTACTAGCGGGGCTGGGGATACGCAGTATTTT
CSARDLTSGAGDTQYF
>few|TRBV7-9|TRBJ2-1|NA
TGTGCCAGCAGCCACCCTTTGGGCCTTGCCGAGCAGTTCTTC
CASSHPLGLAEQFF
>NA|TRBV20-1|TRBJ1-2|NA
TGCAGTGCTGCCTACTATGGCTACACCTTC
CSAAYYGYTF
>NA|TRBV5-1|TRBJ2-5|TRBD2
TGCGCCAGCAGCCAGGACACTAGCGGGCAAGAGACCCAGTACTTC
CASSQDTSGQETQYF
>NA|TRBV7-2|TRBJ2-3|TRBD2
TGTGCCAGCAGCTTCGCGTCTCTAGCGGGCACAGATACGCAGTATTTT
CASSFASLAGTDTQYF
>few|TRBV7-2|TRBJ1-2|TRBD1
TGTGCCAGCAGCCCCGACAGGGGGCGTTTCTATGGCTACACCTTC
CASSPDRGRFYGYTF
>NA|TRBV12-3/TRBV12-4|TRBJ1-5|NA
TGTGCCAGCAGTCACCGCGACAGGCACAATCAGCCCCAGCATTTT
CASSHRDRHNQPQHF
>few|TRBV7-9|TRBJ2-3|TRBD1
TGTGCCAGCAGCTTAAGTGGACAGGGGATGCAGGAAGATACGCAGTATTTT
CASSLSGQGMQEDTQYF
>few|TRBV7-6|TRBJ2-2|TRBD1
TGTGCCAGCAGCCCGAGGGACAGTGAAGGCGGGGAGCTGTTTTTT
CASSPRDSEGGELFF
>NA|TRBV7-3|TRBJ2-3|NA
TGTGCCAGCAGCCGGACAATTCTGGATACGCAGTATTTT
CASSRTILDTQYF
>few|TRBV7-6|TRBJ2-5|TRBD1
TGTGCCAGCAGCGTGGGACAGGGGCTCCAAGAGACCCAGTACTTC
CASSVGQGLQETQYF
>few|TRBV24-1|TRBJ2-2|NA
TGTGCCACCAGTAAGCCAGGAAGCACCGGGGAGCTGTTTTTT
CATSKPGSTGELFF
>NA|TRBV7-9|TRBJ2-5|NA
TGTGCCAGCAGCCAACAGGACAACCAAGAGACCCAGTACTTC
CASSQQDNQETQYF
>NA|TRBV23-1|TRBJ2-1|TRBD1
TGCGCCAGCAGTCAAGAGGTCAGGGACAGGGTTATGCCACATGAGCAGTTCTTC
CASSQEVRDRVMPHEQFF
>NA|TRBV6-1|TRBJ2-5|NA
TGTGCCAGCAGCCCCGCCCAGGGTGGGTCGGAGACCCAGTACTTC
CASSPAQGGSETQYF
>NA|TRBV6-2/TRBV6-3|TRBJ2-3|TRBD2
TGTGCCAGCAGTCCTCTCGGACTAGCCACAGATACGCAGTATTTT
CASSPLGLATDTQYF
>few|TRBV7-9|TRBJ1-1|NA
TGTGCCAGCAGCTCTAACTCAGGGATTCCAGCTTTCTTT
CASSSNSGIPAFF
>many|TRBV12-3/TRBV12-4|TRBJ2-2|NA
TGTGCCAGCAGTTTGTTGGGGTCCGCCGGGGAGCTGTTTTTT
CASSLLGSAGELFF
>NA|TRBV7-2|TRBJ2-1|NA
TGTGCCAGCAGCTTAGCGGAGAACAATGAGCAGTTCTTC
CASSLAENNEQFF
>NA|TRBV3-1|TRBJ1-2|NA
TGTGCCAGCAGCCAACACGGGCAGAACTATGGCTACACCTTC
CASSQHGQNYGYTF
>NA|TRBV4-3|TRBJ1-6|NA
TGCGCCAGCAGCCAAGACCCGTGGGGATCCGGGCGTTCACCCCTCCACTTT
CASSQDPWGSGRSPLHF
>NA|TRBV5-4|TRBJ1-4|NA
TGTGCCAGCAGCTTGGGGGGTGTGGCGGGTAATGAAAAACTGTTTTTT
CASSLGGVAGNEKLFF
>NA|TRBV20-1|TRBJ1-2|NA
TGCAGTGCTAGAGATATGGCTAACTATGGCTACACCTTC
CSARDMANYGYTF
>few|TRBV7-6|TRBJ1-2|TRBD1
TGTGCCAGCAGCTCTGGGACAGGGAGCAGTAATGGCTACACCTTC
CASSSGTGSSNGYTF
>many|TRBV4-1|TRBJ2-1|NA
TGCGCCAGCAGCCCCGCCAGAAGTGCGGAAGCCGGCAATGAGCAGTTCTTC
CASSPARSAEAGNEQFF
>NA|TRBV5-6|TRBJ2-5|NA
TGTGCCAGCAGCTTGTCTTTTACGGGGGACCAAGAGACCCAGTACTTC
CASSLSFTGDQETQYF
>many|TRBV18|TRBJ1-2|NA
TGTGCCAGCTCACCACTTAAGCGCGGTGGCTACACCTTC
CASSPLKRGGYTF
>NA|TRBV6-5|TRBJ1-6|NA
TGTGCCAGCAGAAAACGGGACCGGAATTCACCCCTCCACTTT
CASRKRDRNSPLHF
>NA|TRBV9|TRBJ2-3|NA
TGTGCCAGCAGCGTAGGGCAAGGCAGGGATACGCAGTATTTT
CASSVGQGRDTQYF
>many|TRBV5-1|TRBJ2-3|NA
TGTGCCAGCAGCTTCGGAGATACGCAGTATTTT
CASSFGDTQYF
>NA|TRBV5-1|TRBJ1-3|NA
TGCGCCAGCAGCTTGGGCAGGACTGGAAACACCATATATTTT
CASSLGRTGNTIYF
>few|TRBV5-6|TRBJ1-1|NA
TGTGCCAGCAGCTTGATAAGGAACACTGAAGCTTTCTTT
CASSLIRNTEAFF
>few|TRBV6-2/TRBV6-3|TRBJ2-3|NA
TGTACCAGGTCGGGGGATACGCAGTATTTT
CTRSGDTQYF
>few|TRBV20-1|TRBJ2-6|NA
TGCAGTGCATCGAGGGGGATCTCTGGGGCCAACGTCCTGACTTTC
CSASRGISGANVLTF
>few|TRBV6-2/TRBV6-3|TRBJ1-5|NA
TGTGCCAGCAGTTCCGGGCGGGCCAATCAGCCCCAGCATTTT
CASSSGRANQPQHF
>NA|TRBV20-1|TRBJ1-1|TRBD1
TGCAGGATCGGACAGGGAACGACTGAAGCTTTCTTT
CRIGQGTTEAFF
>few|TRBV5-1|TRBJ2-5|NA
TGCGCCAGCAGCTTGGCAGCTAGCAGTGAAGAGACCCAGTACTTC
CASSLAASSEETQYF